Listed here is a single T cell receptor beta chain. It has no known antigen specificity. There are no base qualities to consult, and no much larger clone falls within one base. V is pared back by 3 bases and J by 0 bases, with 6 bases lying between the germline termini. CDR1 and CDR2, per the germline V gene (reference sequence), are DFQATT and SNEGSKA. The CDR3 starts with the cysteine, ends with the phenylalanine, and has 12 residues. The kept DNA is CDR3 alone, 36 bases in frame from the first base. This sample is drawn from a study of CD8+CD57+ T cells in acquired aplastic anemia (dated by TCRdb to 2017 to 2018). Background on the whole study: Extracted DNA from sorted CD4+ and CD8+ cells averaged around 2.9 ug, ranging from about 0.17 to 27.4 ug. Healthy donor samples averaged about 10 million reads for CD4+ and 11.0 million for CD8+ cells. Here is what the overall study found, with its caveats: Between patients and healthy controls, no significant difference in CD8+ Simpson's diversity was found (P=0.060). Although 25 to 30 CD8+ CDR3 sequences were shared by patients and controls, these sequences appeared highly expressed in patients and within the immunodominant clones of patients.

Genomic DNA was used as template for profiling of TCR beta VDJ combinations and CDR3 sequences. TCR repertoire sequencing was run on an Illumina HiSeq 2000. From the authors' description of their analysis: Repertoires were assessed using TRBV/TRBJ rearrangement plots, CDR3 size and DJ length profiles, and Simpson's diversity index. The immunodominant clone was defined as the most abundant DNA sequence in deep sequencing data. CDR3 amino acid sequences were screened for sharing across subjects and were compared with published repertoires and the VDJdb database. TCRdb reanalyzed the raw reads on its own, using fastp at Q25 for trimming and MiXCR for clone calling, and kept in-frame beta chains. Every CDR3 protein is listed once, alongside the most common genes and DNA of its rows. For this entry, the V and J calls and clone size follow TCRdb and not the study's own pipeline. In all, the sample holds about 190,000 distinct CDR3 sequences, and around half of those were seen once. The ten largest clones represent roughly 15% of the sample.

In this study, sorted CD4+ and CD8+ T cells from the blood of healthy subjects and of severe aplastic anemia patients had their TCR repertoires deep-sequenced. Ficoll-Paque density gradient centrifugation was used to isolate peripheral blood mononuclear cells. Before DNA extraction, CD4+ and CD8+ T cells were sorted with FACS or magnetic beads. The chain is made from TRBV20-1 and TRBJ2-7, with an unclear D gene assignment. Sequencing was done on a sample of sorted CD4+, CD8+, or CD8+CD57+ T cells (not recorded which) from PBMCs. The source is a human donor in good health, serving as a control. The CDR3 loop reads CSARESSYEQYF. The bases read TGCAGTGCTAGGGAAAGCTCCTACGAGCAGTACTTC.